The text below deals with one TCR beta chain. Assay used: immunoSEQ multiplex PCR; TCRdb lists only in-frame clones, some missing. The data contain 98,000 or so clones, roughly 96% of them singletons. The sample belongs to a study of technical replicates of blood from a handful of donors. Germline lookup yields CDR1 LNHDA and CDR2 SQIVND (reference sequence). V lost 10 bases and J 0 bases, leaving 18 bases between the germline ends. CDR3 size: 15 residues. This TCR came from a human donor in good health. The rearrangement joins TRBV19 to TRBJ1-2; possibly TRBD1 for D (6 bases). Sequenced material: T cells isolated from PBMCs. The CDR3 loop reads CATRGGLASNYGYTF. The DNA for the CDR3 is TGTGCCACACGGGGGGGGCTGGCCTCTAACTATGGCTACACCTTC.